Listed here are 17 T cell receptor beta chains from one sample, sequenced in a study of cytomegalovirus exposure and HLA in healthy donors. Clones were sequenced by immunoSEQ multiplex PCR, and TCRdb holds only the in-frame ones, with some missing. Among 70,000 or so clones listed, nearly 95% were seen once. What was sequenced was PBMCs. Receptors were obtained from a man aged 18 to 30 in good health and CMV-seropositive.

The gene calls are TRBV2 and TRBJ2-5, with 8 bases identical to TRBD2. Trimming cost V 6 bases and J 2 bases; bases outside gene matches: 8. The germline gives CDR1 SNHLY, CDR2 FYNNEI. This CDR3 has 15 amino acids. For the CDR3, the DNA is TGTGCCAGCAGAAAACTAGCGGAGTTACAAGAGACCCAGTACTTC. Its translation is CASRKLAELQETQYF.

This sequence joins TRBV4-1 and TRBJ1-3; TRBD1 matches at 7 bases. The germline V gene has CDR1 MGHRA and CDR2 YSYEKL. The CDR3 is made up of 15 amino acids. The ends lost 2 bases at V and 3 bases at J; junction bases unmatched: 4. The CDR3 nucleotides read TGCGCCAGCAGCCAATCCCCAGGGGGTGGAAACACCATATATTTT. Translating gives CASSQSPGGGNTIYF.

The CDR3 DNA is TGTGCCAGCTCACCAAGCCAGGATCCCTCCTACGAGCAGTACTTC. Protein product: CASSPSQDPSYEQYF. The J gene is TRBJ2-7, the V gene TRBV18; D not resolved. CDR3 size: 15 residues. From germline, CDR1 is KGHSH and CDR2 LQKENI. V was pared by 2 bases and J by 0 bases, with 11 bases between.

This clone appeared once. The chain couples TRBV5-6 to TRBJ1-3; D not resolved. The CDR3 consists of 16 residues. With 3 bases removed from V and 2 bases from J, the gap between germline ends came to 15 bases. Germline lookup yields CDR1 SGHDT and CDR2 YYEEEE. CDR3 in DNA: TGTGCCAGCAGCTCGGTGCTGTCCGGGACTGGAAACACCATATATTTT. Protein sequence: CASSSVLSGTGNTIYF.

CDR3 in amino acids: CASSILVASGYGYTF. The CDR3 DNA follows: TGTGCCAGTAGTATTCTAGTTGCGTCGGGTTATGGCTACACCTTC. This sequence joins TRBV19 and TRBJ1-2; D is uncertain. Germline V gives CDR1 LNHDA, CDR2 SQIVND (reference sequence). Trimming removed 3 bases at V and 5 bases at J, with 16 bases between. The length of the CDR3 is 15 residues.

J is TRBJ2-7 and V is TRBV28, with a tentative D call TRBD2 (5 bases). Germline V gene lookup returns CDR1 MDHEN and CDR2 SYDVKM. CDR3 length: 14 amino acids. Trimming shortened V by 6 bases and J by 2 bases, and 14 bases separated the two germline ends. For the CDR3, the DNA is TGTGCCAGCAGAAACCCGCCCGGGGCCTACGAGCAGTACTTC. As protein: CASRNPPGAYEQYF. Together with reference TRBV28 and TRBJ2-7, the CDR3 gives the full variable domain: DVKVTQSSRYLVKRTGEKVFLECVQDMDHENMFWYRQDPGLGLRLIYFSYDVKMKEKGDIPEGYSVSREKKERFSLILESASTNQTSMYLCASRNPPGAYEQYFGPGTRLTVT.

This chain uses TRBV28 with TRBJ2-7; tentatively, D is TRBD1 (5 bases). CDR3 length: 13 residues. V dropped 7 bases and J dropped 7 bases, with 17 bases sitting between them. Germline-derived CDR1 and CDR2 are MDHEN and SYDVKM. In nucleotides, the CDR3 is TGTGCCAGCACCTCCCAGGGCCGGCGGGAGCAGTACTTC. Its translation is CASTSQGRREQYF.

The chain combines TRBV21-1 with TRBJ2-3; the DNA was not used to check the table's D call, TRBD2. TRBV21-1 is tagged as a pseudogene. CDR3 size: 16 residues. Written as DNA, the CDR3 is TGTGCCAGCAGCAAAGGAACACTAGCGGGTACAGATACGCAGTATTTT. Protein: CASSKGTLAGTDTQYF.

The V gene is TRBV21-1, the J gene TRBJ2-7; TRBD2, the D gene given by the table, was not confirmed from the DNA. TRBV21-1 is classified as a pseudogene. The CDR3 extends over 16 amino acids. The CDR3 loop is CASSERWGDFSYEQYF. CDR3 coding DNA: TGTGCCAGCAGCGAAAGATGGGGGGACTTCTCCTACGAGCAGTACTTC.

The CDR3 spells CASSLRDTEAFF. The CDR3 bases are TGTGCCAGCAGTTTGAGGGACACTGAAGCTTTCTTT. V and J are TRBV28 and TRBJ1-1, with no clear D. This CDR3 comprises 12 residues. Trimming removed 3 bases from V and 3 bases from J, with 5 bases in between. Germline CDR1 reads MDHEN; CDR2 reads SYDVKM. Full variable domain (missing parts from reference TRBV28 and TRBJ1-1): DVKVTQSSRYLVKRTGEKVFLECVQDMDHENMFWYRQDPGLGLRLIYFSYDVKMKEKGDIPEGYSVSREKKERFSLILESASTNQTSMYLCASSLRDTEAFFGQGTRLTVV.

CDR3 loop: CASSKDDGQEIIETYEQYF. CDR3 coding DNA: TGTGCCAGCAGCAAAGACGACGGACAGGAGATCATAGAAACCTACGAGCAGTACTTC. The genes are TRBV21-1 and TRBJ2-7; the table gives TRBD1 as D, unverified against the DNA. TRBV21-1 is annotated as a pseudogene. The length of the CDR3 is 19 residues.

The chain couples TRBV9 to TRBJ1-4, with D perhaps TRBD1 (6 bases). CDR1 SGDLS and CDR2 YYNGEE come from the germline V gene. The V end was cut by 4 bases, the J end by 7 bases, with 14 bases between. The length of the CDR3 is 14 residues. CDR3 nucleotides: TGTGCCAGCAGCCAGACAGGAGTGGGTGAAAAACTGTTTTTT. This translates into CASSQTGVGEKLFF. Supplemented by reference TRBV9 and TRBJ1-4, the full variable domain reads DSGVTQTPKHLITATGQRVTLRCSPRSGDLSVYWYQQSLDQGLQFLIQYYNGEERAKGNILERFSAQQFPDLHSELNLSSLELGDSALYFCASSQTGVGEKLFFGSGTQLSVL.

CDR3 in DNA: TGTGCCAGCAGTCTGACTAGCTCCTACAATGAGCAGTTCTTC. Protein: CASSLTSSYNEQFF. This chain connects TRBV6-1 to TRBJ2-1; tentatively, D is TRBD2 (6 bases). The V end was cut by 5 bases, the J end by 0 bases, with 8 bases between. CDR3 length: 14 amino acids. Germline loops: CDR1 MNHNS, CDR2 SASEGT.

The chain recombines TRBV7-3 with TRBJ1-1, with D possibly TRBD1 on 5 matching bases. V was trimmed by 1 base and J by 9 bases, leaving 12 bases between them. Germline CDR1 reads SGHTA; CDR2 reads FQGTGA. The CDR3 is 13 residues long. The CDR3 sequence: CASSLIGEDQAFF. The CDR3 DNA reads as TGTGCCAGCAGCTTAATAGGGGAGGATCAAGCTTTCTTT.

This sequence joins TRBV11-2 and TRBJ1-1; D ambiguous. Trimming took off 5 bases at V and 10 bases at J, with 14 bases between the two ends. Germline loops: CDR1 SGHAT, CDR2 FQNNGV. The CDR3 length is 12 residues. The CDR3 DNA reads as TGTGCCAGCAGCCAACAGCGGTCTGGAGCTTTCTTT. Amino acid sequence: CASSQQRSGAFF.

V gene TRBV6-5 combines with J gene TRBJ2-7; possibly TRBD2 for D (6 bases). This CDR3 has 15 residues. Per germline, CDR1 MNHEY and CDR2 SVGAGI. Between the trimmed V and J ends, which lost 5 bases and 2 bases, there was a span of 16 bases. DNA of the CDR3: TGTGCCAGCAGTCTGGACTATCAACTAACCTACGAGCAGTACTTC. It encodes CASSLDYQLTYEQYF.

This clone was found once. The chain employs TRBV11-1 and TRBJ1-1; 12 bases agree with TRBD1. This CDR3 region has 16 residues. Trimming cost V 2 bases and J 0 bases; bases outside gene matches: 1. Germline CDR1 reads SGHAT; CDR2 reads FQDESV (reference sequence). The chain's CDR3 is CASSLRDRGLNTEAFF. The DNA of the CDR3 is TGTGCCAGCAGCTTAAGGGACAGGGGGCTGAACACTGAAGCTTTCTTT.